These 27 T cell receptor beta chains originate from one sample sequenced in a study of blood T cells in healthy people across ages (dated by TCRdb to 2015 to 2017). Preparation of the library involved 5' RACE. The sequencer was an Illumina HiSeq 2500. A second PCR of about 6 to 11 cycles was run with a J-beta primer mix and a sample-barcoded 5' primer. TCRdb trimmed the raw reads at Q25, called clones with MiXCR and kept productive beta chains. When rows share a CDR3 protein, they turn into one entry using the most common DNA and genes. The sample records 700,000 to 850,000 distinct CDR3 sequences, roughly 50% of which are singletons. The top ten constitute roughly two fifths of the sample. Sequencing used blood. All receptors derive from a man at least 80 years old in good health.

The rearrangement uses TRBV12-3 or TRBV12-4 and TRBJ2-3; D might be TRBD2 (5 bases). Between the trimmed V and J ends, which lost 6 bases and 8 bases, there was a span of 12 bases. There are 12 residues in the CDR3. CDR3 amino acids: CASSQLVATQYF. The CDR3 DNA follows: TGTGCCAGCAGCCAACTAGTAGCTACGCAGTATTTT.

The V gene is TRBV2, the J gene TRBJ2-1; D is unclear. Between the trimmed V and J ends, which lost 7 bases and 7 bases, there was a span of 8 bases. This CDR3 is built from 11 residues. Germline V CDR1 and CDR2: SNHLY, FYNNEI. DNA of the CDR3: TGTGCCAGCAAAAACGTAAATGAGCAGTTCTTC. It encodes CASKNVNEQFF.

Turning to this clonotype: At one boundary the junction diverges from the germline segment, which might be a read error. The chain has TRBV20-1 and TRBJ2-4; TRBD1 aligns across 8 bases. The tail of the sequence fits TRBJ2-5 better, so the J call may be wrong. Germline values: CDR1 DFQATT, CDR2 SNEGSKA (reference sequence). The length of the CDR3 is 14 residues. CDR3 nucleotide sequence: TGCGGTGCTAGTGGGCTCAGGGGGCGAGAGACCCAGTACTTC. Protein: CGASGLRGRETQYF.

There are a few counts of this clonotype. The genes are TRBV27 and TRBJ2-1; D not certain. V lost 2 bases and J 5 bases, leaving 10 bases between the germline ends. The CDR3 loop spans 14 amino acids. The germline V gene has CDR1 MNHEY and CDR2 SMNVEV (reference sequence). The CDR3 bases are TGTGCCAGCAGTTTAGCAGGATTCCACAATGAGCAGTTCTTC. Translation: CASSLAGFHNEQFF.

This sequence joins TRBV12-3 or TRBV12-4 and TRBJ1-3; D may be TRBD1 (5 bases). V shed 5 bases and J shed 2 bases, with 10 bases lying between them. The CDR3 loop spans 14 amino acids. The CDR3 bases are TGTGCCAGCAGTCCGGGGGGAGCTGGAAACACCATATATTTT. This sequence encodes CASSPGGAGNTIYF.

Concerning this clonotype: This could be a read error, since a much larger clone is one nucleotide away. V is TRBV10-3 and J is TRBJ2-1; the D is unclear. The J call is in doubt because the DNA end fits TRBJ2-7 better. Germline V gene data show CDR1 as ENHRY and CDR2 as SYGVKD. The CDR3 contains 13 residues. CDR3 amino acids: CATEGESYNEQYF. CDR3 DNA: TGTGCCACCGAAGGAGAGTCCTACAATGAGCAGTACTTC.

This clonotype was observed a handful of times. The chain links TRBV27 to TRBJ2-1; D perhaps matches TRBD1 (6 bases). The CDR3 runs 15 residues. Germline CDR1 reads MNHEY; CDR2 reads SMNVEV (reference sequence). The ends were cut back, 5 bases at V and 4 bases at J, with 15 bases in the middle. This CDR3 is CASSIRDNSYNEQFF. The DNA for the CDR3 is TGTGCCAGCAGTATACGGGACAACTCGTACAATGAGCAGTTCTTC.

As regards this clonotype: A junction boundary mismatches the germline segment, possibly from a read error. This chain uses TRBV20-1 with TRBJ1-1; D gene uncertain. Germline-derived CDR1 and CDR2 are DFQATT and SNEGSKA (reference sequence). CDR3 size: 13 residues. CDR3: CSADVLVGSEAFF. CDR3 nucleotide sequence: TGCAGTGCCGACGTACTAGTTGGGTCTGAGGCTTTCTTT.

This clonotype was counted only a few times. The chain recombines TRBV7-3 with TRBJ2-1, with D hard to call. The CDR3 is 15 residues long. The V end lost 5 bases, the J end lost 5 bases, and 16 bases lay between the germline ends. Germline-derived CDR1 and CDR2 are SGHTA and FQGTGA. The CDR3 protein is CASSPLGSPNNEQFF. Written as DNA, the CDR3 is TGTGCCAGCAGCCCACTGGGCAGCCCCAACAATGAGCAGTTCTTC.

This clonotype turned up a few times. The chain employs TRBV4-1 and TRBJ2-1, with TRBD2 matching 10 bases. Trimming removed 3 bases from V and 8 bases from J; junction bases left unmatched: 10. CDR3 length: 16 residues. The V gene's germline CDR1 is MGHRA and CDR2 YSYEKL. CDR3 bases: TGCGCCAGCAGCCAGATAGCGGGAGGAAAGACGGATGAGCAGTTCTTC. It codes for CASSQIAGGKTDEQFF.

V and J are TRBV27 and TRBJ2-7; D remains unclear. The CDR3 is made up of 13 amino acids. Trimming left V 2 bases short and J 6 bases short, with 11 bases between. The germline CDR1 and CDR2 sequences are MNHEY and SMNVEV (reference sequence). DNA of the CDR3: TGTGCCAGCAGTTTAATCCAGCTTTCCGAGCAGTACTTC. Translating gives CASSLIQLSEQYF.

This clonotype was counted only a few times. The V and J genes are TRBV15 and TRBJ2-3, with a tentative D call TRBD2 (6 bases). This CDR3 is 16 amino acids long. Per the germline V gene, CDR1 is LNHNV and CDR2 is YYDKDF (reference sequence). Trimming stripped 1 base from V and 14 bases from J, with 25 bases between. CDR3 residues: CATSRAPWGEERYAYF. Written as DNA, the CDR3 is TGTGCCACCAGCAGAGCCCCGTGGGGGGAAGAAAGATACGCGTATTTT.

The chain links TRBV10-3 to TRBJ2-1; no reliable D call. Between the trimmed V and J ends, which lost 2 bases and 5 bases, there was a span of 10 bases. The length of the CDR3 is 14 residues. Germline V gene data show CDR1 as ENHRY and CDR2 as SYGVKD. The CDR3 here is CAISEAGRDNEQFF. The CDR3 nucleotides are TGTGCCATCAGTGAGGCCGGACGCGACAATGAGCAGTTCTTC.

The table lists this clonotype with a few counts. The J gene is TRBJ2-7, the V gene TRBV29-1, with 7 bases lining up with TRBD1. V trimming: 6 bases; J trimming: 6 bases; junction bases outside the gene matches: 17. Germline-derived CDR1 and CDR2 are SQVTM and ANQGSEA. The CDR3 consists of 15 residues. The CDR3 sequence: CSVTPRQGIIGEQYF. In DNA, the CDR3 is TGCAGCGTGACGCCAAGACAGGGAATAATCGGCGAGCAGTACTTC.

This rearrangement joins TRBV21-1 to TRBJ2-3; the table gives TRBD1 as D, unverified against the DNA. TRBV21-1 is recorded as a pseudogene. This CDR3 is 12 amino acids long. Here the CDR3 DNA reads TGTGCCAGCAGCAAGGGACAGGGAGGCGCGTATTTT. Its protein product is CASSKGQGGAYF.

The chain uses TRBV25-1 and TRBJ2-3; D possibly corresponds to TRBD2 (6 bases). This CDR3 spans 16 amino acids. V shed 8 bases and J shed 0 bases, with 18 bases lying between them. Germline CDR1 MGHDK, CDR2 SYGVNS. In DNA, the CDR3 is TGTGCCAGCGATCCGGGACTCACCCAGAGCACAGATACGCAGTATTTT. Protein: CASDPGLTQSTDTQYF.

This clonotype has a handful of counts. This chain connects TRBV20-1 to TRBJ2-7; possibly TRBD1 or TRBD2 for D (5 bases each). Germline assignment: CDR1 DFQATT and CDR2 SNEGSKA (reference sequence). Between the trimmed V and J ends, which lost 4 bases and 7 bases, there was a span of 17 bases. This CDR3 spans 13 amino acids. The CDR3 here is CSATFSGSGEQYF. CDR3 DNA: TGCAGTGCTACGTTCTCAGGGTCGGGGGAGCAGTACTTC.

V usage is TRBV20-1 and J usage is TRBJ1-2; D gene ambiguous. V shed 1 base and J shed 1 base, with 10 bases lying between them. The length of the CDR3 is 14 residues. Germline loops: CDR1 DFQATT, CDR2 SNEGSKA (reference sequence). As DNA, the CDR3 is TGCAGTGCTAGAGTATTGGCGGTTAACTATGGCTACACCTTC. This encodes CSARVLAVNYGYTF.

This clonotype was observed a few times. The chain uses TRBV6-6 and TRBJ2-1; TRBD2 might be the D (6 bases). Germline assignment: CDR1 MNHNY and CDR2 SVGAGI (reference sequence). V shed 8 bases and J shed 5 bases, with 19 bases lying between them. The CDR3 runs 15 residues. The CDR3 spells CASSPGSSGNNEQFF. The CDR3 coding sequence is TGTGCCAGCTCTCCAGGGAGTAGCGGAAACAATGAGCAGTTCTTC.

The chain joins TRBV3-1 to TRBJ2-2; the D is unclear. Germline CDR1 and CDR2: LGHDT and YNNKEL (reference sequence). Between the trimmed V and J ends, which lost 7 bases and 0 bases, there was a span of 6 bases. The length of the CDR3 is 13 residues. The DNA for the CDR3 is TGTGCCAGCACCAATACGAACACCGGGGAGCTGTTTTTT. Amino acids: CASTNTNTGELFF. Supplemented by reference TRBV3-1 and TRBJ2-2, the full variable domain reads DTAVSQTPKYLVTQMGNDKSIKCEQNLGHDTMYWYKQDSKKFLKIMFSYNNKELIINETVPNRFSPKSPDKAHLNLHINSLELGDSAVYFCASTNTNTGELFFGEGSRLTVL.

The chain recombines TRBV13 with TRBJ2-5; a possible D gene is TRBD2 (6 bases). This CDR3 contains 13 residues. The germline V gene has CDR1 PRHDT and CDR2 FYEKMQ (reference sequence). The germline V and J ends were trimmed by 3 bases and 11 bases, with 16 bases remaining between them. The CDR3 loop reads CASSFRSGDEQYF. As DNA, the CDR3 is TGTGCCAGCAGCTTCCGTAGCGGCGATGAGCAGTACTTC.

The chain uses TRBV4-1 and TRBJ2-5, with TRBD2 identical over 7 bases. After removal of 4 bases from V and 11 bases from J, the junction contained 16 bases not matched to a gene. Per the germline V gene, CDR1 is MGHRA and CDR2 is YSYEKL. CDR3 length: 15 amino acids. The CDR3 is CASSPQGLVVAEQYF. In DNA, the CDR3 is TGCGCCAGCAGCCCCCAAGGACTAGTGGTTGCGGAGCAGTACTTC.

The rearrangement joins TRBV5-1 to TRBJ2-1; a possible D gene is TRBD2 (5 bases). The V gene lost 5 bases and the J gene lost 5 bases, with 11 bases spanning the gap. The CDR3 contains 13 residues. Germline CDR1 and CDR2: SGHRS and YFSETQ. CDR3 in amino acids: CASSGGLNNEQFF. CDR3 DNA sequence: TGCGCCAGCAGTGGCGGGCTAAACAATGAGCAGTTCTTC.

DNA for the CDR3: TGTGCCAGCAGTGGTGGACTAGCGCCCTACAATGAGCAGTTCTTC. Its protein is CASSGGLAPYNEQFF. This chain joins TRBV2 and TRBJ2-1; TRBD2 matches 9 bases. CDR1 and CDR2 from the germline V gene are SNHLY and FYNNEI. V lost 4 bases and J lost 2; bases outside the gene matches: 3. The CDR3 is 15 amino acids.

This chain uses TRBV20-1 with TRBJ2-4; 11 positions match TRBD1. Trimming at V came to 6 bases and at J to 13 bases, leaving 14 bases not matched to a gene. Germline CDR1 reads DFQATT; CDR2 reads SNEGSKA (reference sequence). The CDR3 extends over 14 amino acids. The CDR3 protein is CSAPPDRGRGEQYF. CDR3 bases: TGCAGTGCACCTCCGGACAGGGGGCGCGGAGAGCAGTACTTC.

This clonotype was recorded a few times. The CDR3 spells CASKVRGASGIYEQYF. CDR3 DNA sequence: TGTGCCAGCAAGGTACGGGGGGCTAGCGGGATCTACGAGCAGTACTTC. The chain carries TRBV27 and TRBJ2-7, with 9 nucleotides matching TRBD2. This CDR3 comprises 16 residues. Germline V gene sequence: CDR1 MNHEY, CDR2 SMNVEV (reference sequence). V lost 7 bases and J lost 3; bases outside the gene matches: 13.

This clonotype has only a few counts. The rearrangement links TRBV3-1 to TRBJ1-2; D unclear. Germline-derived CDR1 and CDR2 are LGHDT and YNNKEL (reference sequence). V was cut by 0 bases and J by 4 bases, with 9 bases left in between. The CDR3 consists of 14 residues. This chain's CDR3 is CASSQETPGYGYTF. For the CDR3, the DNA is TGTGCCAGCAGCCAAGAGACACCCGGCTATGGCTACACCTTC. Based on the CDR3 plus reference TRBV3-1 and TRBJ1-2, the full variable domain is DTAVSQTPKYLVTQMGNDKSIKCEQNLGHDTMYWYKQDSKKFLKIMFSYNNKELIINETVPNRFSPKSPDKAHLNLHINSLELGDSAVYFCASSQETPGYGYTFGSGTRLTVV.